The T cell receptor (beta chain) described here comes from a study of T cell responses to AZD1222 COVID-19 vaccine. Overall study results and limits: Epitopes outside B.1.351 and B.1.1.7 mutated regions reportedly drew nearly half of spike TCRs. Repertoire sampling occurred only after the peak T cell response.

Produced via immunoSEQ multiplex PCR; TCRdb's table is partial and in-frame only. The sample has approximately 90,000 clones; 65% to 90% are singletons. This CDR3 region has 17 residues. V lost 2 bases and J lost 0; bases outside the gene matches: 7. Germline lookup yields CDR1 SGHVS and CDR2 FNYEAQ. Comments on this clone: Its antigen is unidentified.

Specimen: peripheral blood, collected on day 0 of AZD1222 vaccination. This clonotype was sampled from an adult in good health. The gene calls are TRBV7-6 and TRBJ2-1; 7 positions match TRBD2. The CDR3 protein is CASSLQAGGSSYNEQFF. Written as DNA, the CDR3 is TGTGCCAGCAGCTTACAGGCAGGCGGGAGCTCCTACAATGAGCAGTTCTTC.